Below, one T cell receptor (beta chain) is given with its context. The CDR3 length is 13 residues. Per germline, CDR1 LGHNA and CDR2 YSLEER. V gave up 8 bases and J gave up 4 bases, with 12 bases separating them. These data come from a study of cytotoxic CD8 clonotypes in ibrutinib-treated CLL. Repertoires were generated with immunoSEQ multiplex PCR, while TCRdb's copy carries only in-frame clones and drops some. The sample has more than 110,000 clones; 60% to 85% are singletons. V usage is TRBV4-3 and J usage is TRBJ1-5; D call uncertain. This sequence originates from a human donor with chronic lymphocytic leukemia. Sequenced here: PBMCs, sampled after 24 months of ibrutinib treatment. The CDR3 nucleotides are TGCGCCAGCGGCCTCGGGCCGAATCAGCCCCAGCATTTT. It translates to CASGLGPNQPQHF.